Presented here are 26 T cell receptor beta chains from one specimen sequenced in a study of breast tumors, draining lymph nodes, adjacent tissues. Axillary draining lymph nodes of breast cancer patients supplied the node samples. MiXCR, applied by TCRdb to the multiplex PCR reads, yields one record per CDR3 protein. The data contain around 150,000 distinct CDR3 sequences, approximately 32% of them seen just once; the ten biggest clones take up roughly 2.3%. The material sequenced was axillary lymph node tissue. The source of these receptors is a female donor with breast cancer. Some clones in this sample may be carry-over from other donors' samples.

This clonotype occurred many times. This chain connects TRBV30 to TRBJ1-5; the match to TRBD1 covers 7 bases. The CDR3 runs to 15 residues. Trimming cost V 0 bases and J 3 bases; bases outside gene matches: 5. Germline V gives CDR1 GTSNPN, CDR2 SVGIG (reference sequence). CDR3 protein: CAWSVQGIINQPQHF. CDR3 nucleotide sequence: TGTGCCTGGAGTGTACAGGGGATTATCAATCAGCCCCAGCATTTT. Based on the CDR3 plus reference TRBV30 and TRBJ1-5, the full variable domain is SQTIHQWPATLVQPVGSPLSLECTVEGTSNPNLYWYRQAAGRGLQLLFYSVGIGQISSEVPQNLSASRPQDRQFILSSKKLLLSDSGFYLCAWSVQGIINQPQHFGDGTRLSIL.

This clonotype was observed at least ten times. This rearrangement joins TRBV7-3 to TRBJ2-1, with 7 nucleotides matching TRBD2. V was clipped by 4 bases and J by 6 bases; unmatched bases: 6. CDR3 length equals 14 residues. CDR1 and CDR2 from the germline V gene are SGHTA and FQGTGA. The CDR3 loop is CASSSSGVANEQFF. The CDR3 DNA sequence: TGTGCCAGCAGCTCAAGCGGGGTAGCCAATGAGCAGTTCTTC.

Notes on this clonotype: Since a much larger clone is just one base distant, this may be a read error. The V call is TRBV7-2, the J call TRBJ2-4; 10 positions agree with TRBD2. The CDR3 runs to 15 residues. CDR1 SGHTA and CDR2 FQGNSA come from the germline V gene. DNA of the CDR3: TGTGTCAGCAGCTCCCGGACTAGCGGAGGGAACATTCAGTACTTC. It translates to CVSSSRTSGGNIQYF.

The V gene is TRBV7-2, the J gene TRBJ1-5; 9 nucleotides match TRBD1. The CDR3 loop spans 15 amino acids. The V gene's germline CDR1 is SGHTA and CDR2 FQGNSA. V gave up 1 base and J gave up 5 bases; unmatched junction bases: 3. In DNA, the CDR3 is TGTGCCAGCAGCTTAGAAGGACAGGGGTATCAGCCCCAGCATTTT. Protein product: CASSLEGQGYQPQHF.

This clonotype was seen ten or more times. Since a much larger clone is just one base distant, this may be a read error. The chain has TRBV30 and TRBJ2-6, with D maybe TRBD2 (6 bases). Germline V lookup: CDR1 GTSNPN, CDR2 SVGIG (reference sequence). This CDR3 spans 12 amino acids. V lost 5 bases to trimming and J lost 12 bases, with 14 bases between them. This CDR3 is CAWAEGTSVLTF. In DNA, the CDR3 is TGTGCCTGGGCGGAGGGCACCAGCGTCCTGACTTTC. Looking up the rest from reference TRBV30 and TRBJ2-6 gives the full variable domain: SQTIHQWPATLVQPVGSPLSLECTVEGTSNPNLYWYRQAAGRGLQLLFYSVGIGQISSEVPQNLSASRPQDRQFILSSKKLLLSDSGFYLCAWAEGTSVLTFGAGSRLTVL.

J is TRBJ2-1 and V is TRBV5-1; TRBD1 matches 9 bases. CDR1 and CDR2 from the germline V gene are SGHRS and YFSETQ. The length of the CDR3 is 14 residues. Unmatched junction bases numbered 7, after V lost 4 bases and J lost 8 bases. DNA of the CDR3: TGCGCCAGCAGCACGGGACAGGGTGCCGATGAGCAGTTCTTC. It translates to CASSTGQGADEQFF.

The V and J genes are TRBV29-1 and TRBJ1-2; D remains unclear. Germline values: CDR1 SQVTM, CDR2 ANQGSEA. Trimming stripped 4 bases from V and 3 bases from J, with 9 bases between. The CDR3 length is 12 residues. DNA for the CDR3: TGCAGCGTTGCAAAGACGCACTATGGCTACACCTTC. Its protein is CSVAKTHYGYTF.

The V gene is TRBV12-3 or TRBV12-4, the J gene TRBJ2-5; TRBD2 agrees at 9 bases. The CDR3 is 16 residues long. Losses at the gene ends were 2 bases for V and 2 bases for J; bases not matched to a gene: 6. CDR3 region: CASSLWASGTQETQYF. The CDR3 DNA reads as TGTGCCAGCAGTTTATGGGCTAGCGGGACTCAAGAGACCCAGTACTTC.

This clonotype came up many times. The V call is TRBV10-2, the J call TRBJ1-4, with D hard to call. This CDR3 has 12 residues. The V gene lost 9 bases and the J gene lost 5 bases, with 10 bases spanning the gap. In germline, CDR1 is WSHSY, CDR2 SAAADI. The CDR3 loop reads CASTFGNEKLFF. In nucleotides, the CDR3 is TGCGCCAGTACGTTTGGGAATGAAAAACTGTTTTTT.

This clonotype was detected ten times or more. The V gene is TRBV2, the J gene TRBJ1-6, with a weak D call TRBD1 (6 bases). Germline CDR1 reads SNHLY; CDR2 reads FYNNEI. Deletions cut 7 bases from V and 7 bases from J, with 14 bases between. This CDR3 is built from 14 residues. The CDR3 is CASNYRAGNSPLHF. The CDR3 DNA reads as TGTGCCAGCAACTACAGGGCCGGAAATTCACCCCTCCACTTT.

This clonotype showed up many times. The J gene is TRBJ2-1, the V gene TRBV18, with D tentatively TRBD1 (6 bases). The V gene's germline CDR1 is KGHSH and CDR2 LQKENI. V lost 4 bases and J lost 5, with 12 bases in between. This CDR3 is 14 amino acids long. CDR3 nucleotide sequence: TGTGCCAGCTCACACGGACAGAAGAACAATGAGCAGTTCTTC. Encoded protein: CASSHGQKNNEQFF.

This clonotype was counted at least ten times. V usage is TRBV20-1 and J usage is TRBJ2-1; 8 bases align to TRBD1. Per germline, CDR1 DFQATT and CDR2 SNEGSKA (reference sequence). V was pared by 4 bases and J by 5 bases, with 4 bases of the junction left unmatched. There are 13 residues in the CDR3. The CDR3 region has the DNA TGCAGTGCTACCCACAGGGGGAACAATGAGCAGTTCTTC. Protein sequence: CSATHRGNNEQFF.

This chain joins TRBV5-4 and TRBJ2-2; 8 nucleotides align to TRBD1. This CDR3 is 17 amino acids long. Per the germline V gene, CDR1 is SGHNT and CDR2 is YYREEE (reference sequence). V gave up 0 bases and J gave up 4 bases; unmatched junction bases: 8. CDR3 protein: CASSLGTRGLGTGELFF. The CDR3 DNA sequence: TGTGCCAGCAGCTTGGGCACCAGGGGGCTGGGCACCGGGGAGCTGTTTTTT.

This clonotype came up a few times. The conserved phenylalanine or tryptophan normally closing the CDR3 is absent here, so this likely arose from a read error. The rearrangement joins TRBV19 to TRBJ2-4; D is uncertain. Per germline, CDR1 LNHDA and CDR2 SQIVND (reference sequence). The CDR3 contains 16 residues. The V end lost 3 bases, the J end lost 0 bases, and 12 bases lay between the germline ends. The CDR3 region has the DNA TGTGCCAGTAGTATCACCCCCTCCCTAGCCAAAAACATTCAGTACTCC. Amino acid sequence: CASSITPSLAKNIQYS.

The V gene is TRBV19, the J gene TRBJ2-5; perhaps TRBD2 as D (7 bases). CDR3 length: 13 amino acids. Trimming pared 9 bases from V and 7 bases from J, leaving 18 bases between. Germline lookup yields CDR1 LNHDA and CDR2 SQIVND (reference sequence). The CDR3 coding sequence is TGTGCCAGCCGGGACGGGGGGCGAGGGACCCAGTACTTC. Translating gives CASRDGGRGTQYF.

As regards this clonotype: The CDR3 does not end in the conserved phenylalanine or tryptophan, so this is likely a read error. The chain combines TRBV2 with TRBJ2-7, with 9 bases lining up with TRBD1. CDR1 is SNHLY, CDR2 FYNNEI, per germline. The CDR3 has 12 amino acids. This CDR3 reads CAGSGQGNEQYA. The CDR3 region has the DNA TGTGCCGGCAGTGGACAGGGGAACGAGCAGTACGCC.

This clonotype was recorded many times. The V call is TRBV28, the J call TRBJ2-7, with 10 nucleotides matching TRBD2. CDR1 and CDR2 from the germline V gene are MDHEN and SYDVKM. The CDR3 totals 14 residues. The ends lost 7 bases at V and 5 bases at J; junction bases unmatched: 8. CDR3 loop: CASTPSGGANEQYF. CDR3 DNA sequence: TGTGCCAGCACCCCCAGCGGGGGGGCGAACGAGCAGTACTTC.

This clonotype occurred a few times. The chain links TRBV4-2 to TRBJ1-1; D is perhaps TRBD1 (5 bases). The CDR3 extends over 12 amino acids. Trimming shortened V by 7 bases and J by 1 base, and 7 bases separated the two germline ends. Germline V gene data show CDR1 as LGHNA and CDR2 as YNFKEQ. This chain's CDR3 is CASTRGNTEAFF. The CDR3 nucleotides read TGTGCCAGCACGAGGGGGAACACTGAAGCTTTCTTT.

This clonotype showed up just a few times. The V and J genes are TRBV6-1 and TRBJ1-4, with 7 bases that match TRBD1. CDR3 size: 15 residues. The germline V gene encodes CDR1 MNHNS and CDR2 SASEGT. Trimming took 11 bases from V and 0 from J; bases not matched to a gene: 9. The CDR3 reads CACTTGTATNEKLFF. In DNA form, the CDR3 reads TGTGCCTGCACGACCGGGACAGCAACTAATGAAAAACTGTTTTTT.

This clonotype was counted at least ten times. The chain joins TRBV6-6 to TRBJ2-7; the match to TRBD2 covers 7 bases. V shed 5 bases and J 5 bases; nucleotides not matched to a gene: 0. Per germline, CDR1 MNHNY and CDR2 SVGAGI (reference sequence). This CDR3 region has 11 residues. The CDR3 DNA is TGTGCCAGCAGTCGGGGGGACGAGCAGTACGTC. Translating it yields CASSRGDEQYV.

This rearrangement joins TRBV15 to TRBJ2-5, with a tentative D call TRBD2 (7 bases). This CDR3 has 14 amino acids. V lost 0 bases, J lost 5 bases, and 10 bases lay in between. In germline, CDR1 is LNHNV, CDR2 YYDKDF (reference sequence). CDR3 loop: CATSRDGGAETQYF. The CDR3 DNA follows: TGTGCCACCAGCAGAGATGGGGGGGCCGAGACCCAGTACTTC.

About this clonotype: It may be a read error: a sequence one base away is much more abundant. This chain connects TRBV9 to TRBJ1-2; 7 bases line up with TRBD1. This CDR3 has 15 residues. CDR1 SGDLS and CDR2 YYNGEE come from the germline V gene. This chain's CDR3 is CASSQEGGTAYGFTF. CDR3 DNA: TGTGCCAGCAGCCAAGAGGGAGGGACAGCGTATGGCTTCACCTTC.

This clonotype has at least ten counts. The J gene is TRBJ2-1, the V gene TRBV19, with 8 bases identical to TRBD1. V shed 0 bases and J 10 bases; nucleotides not matched to a gene: 11. From germline, CDR1 is LNHDA and CDR2 SQIVND (reference sequence). The CDR3 sequence is 16 residues long. The CDR3 DNA reads as TGTGCCAGTAGTATAGAGGCAGGGGGCCGAACCGGGGAGCAGTTCTTC. It encodes CASSIEAGGRTGEQFF. Together with reference TRBV19 and TRBJ2-1, the CDR3 gives the full variable domain: DGGITQSPKYLFRKEGQNVTLSCEQNLNHDAMYWYRQDPGQGLRLIYYSQIVNDFQKGDIAEGYSVSREKKESFPLTVTSAQKNPTAFYLCASSIEAGGRTGEQFFGPGTRLTVL.

At least ten counts were recorded for this clonotype. Just one base apart from a much larger clone, this may be a read error. This chain connects TRBV20-1 to TRBJ1-2; possibly TRBD1 for D (5 bases). Looked up from germline, CDR1 is DFQATT and CDR2 is SNEGSKA (reference sequence). The CDR3 is 13 residues long. Between the trimmed V and J ends, which lost 2 bases and 10 bases, there was a span of 17 bases. The CDR3 nucleotides read TGCAGTGCTAGAACGTCGGGGGTTGGAGCCTACACCTTC. Its protein is CSARTSGVGAYTF.

This clonotype came up many times. This chain uses TRBV11-2 with TRBJ1-3; D is unclear. This CDR3 region has 17 residues. CDR1 is SGHAT, CDR2 FQNNGV, per germline. Trimming cost V 5 bases and J 0 bases, with 17 bases left between them. CDR3 amino acids: CASSPSPGTSSGNTIYF. The CDR3, as DNA: TGTGCCAGCAGCCCCAGCCCAGGTACCAGCTCTGGAAACACCATATATTTT.

This clonotype appeared many times. This rearrangement joins TRBV20-1 to TRBJ2-1, with 8 bases identical to TRBD2. CDR3 length equals 14 residues. V lost 2 bases, J lost 4 bases, and 4 bases stayed unmatched. From germline, CDR1 is DFQATT and CDR2 SNEGSKA (reference sequence). In DNA form, the CDR3 reads TGCAGTGCTAGACCCGGGGGGGCGTACAATGAGCAGTTCTTC. This sequence encodes CSARPGGAYNEQFF.